This T cell receptor (beta chain) was sequenced in a study of blood T cell repertoires in COVID-19. Trimming left V 0 bases short and J 0 bases short, with 9 bases between. From germline, CDR1 is SGDLS and CDR2 YYNGEE. This CDR3 comprises 15 residues. TCRdb keeps only in-frame clones here, not all; method: immunoSEQ multiplex PCR. The sample holds 55,000 to 75,000 clones, 90% seen once. The chain couples TRBV9 to TRBJ1-2; D remains ambiguous. The specimen sequenced was peripheral blood. The receptor comes from a man in his 60s with acute or convalescent COVID-19. The CDR3 DNA sequence: TGTGCCAGCAGCGTAGTAACGCACTCTAACTATGGCTACACCTTC. This sequence encodes CASSVVTHSNYGYTF.